This TCR beta chain was observed in a study of blood T cells in healthy people across ages. The CDR3 totals 19 residues. J lost 8 bases, V lost 0 bases, and 18 bases had no gene match. Looked up from germline, CDR1 is MGHRA and CDR2 is YSYEKL. Alongside a J-beta primer mix, a sample-barcoded 5' primer served in a second PCR lasting 7 to 11 cycles. TCRdb fed the 5' RACE reads into MiXCR, producing one record per CDR3 protein. This sample yields around 850,000 distinct CDR3 sequences, of which under 40% are seen a single time; around 13% belongs to the top ten. Every sample had a minimum of 6 million PBMCs isolated. Each sample provided at least 5 micrograms of extracted total RNA.

Sequences were obtained from blood. The rearrangement links TRBV4-1 to TRBJ2-4, with 8 nucleotides matching TRBD2. The clonotype originates from a man younger than 30 in good health. The CDR3 is CASSQDFGTGLGNSHIQYF. Written as DNA, the CDR3 is TGCGCCAGCAGCCAAGATTTTGGGACGGGACTAGGGAATTCGCACATTCAGTACTTC.